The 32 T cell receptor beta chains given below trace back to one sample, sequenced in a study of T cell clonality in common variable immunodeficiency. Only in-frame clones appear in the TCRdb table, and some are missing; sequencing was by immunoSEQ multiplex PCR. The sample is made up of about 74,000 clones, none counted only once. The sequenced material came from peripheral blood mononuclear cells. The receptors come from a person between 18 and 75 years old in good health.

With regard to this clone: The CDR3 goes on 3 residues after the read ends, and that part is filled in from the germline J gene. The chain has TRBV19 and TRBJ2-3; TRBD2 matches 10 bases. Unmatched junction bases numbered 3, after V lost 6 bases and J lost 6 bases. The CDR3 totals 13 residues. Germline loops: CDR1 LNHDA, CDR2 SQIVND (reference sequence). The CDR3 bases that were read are TGTGCCAGTAGCATGGGACTAGCGGATACG. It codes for CASSMGLADT. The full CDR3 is CASSMGLADTQYF.

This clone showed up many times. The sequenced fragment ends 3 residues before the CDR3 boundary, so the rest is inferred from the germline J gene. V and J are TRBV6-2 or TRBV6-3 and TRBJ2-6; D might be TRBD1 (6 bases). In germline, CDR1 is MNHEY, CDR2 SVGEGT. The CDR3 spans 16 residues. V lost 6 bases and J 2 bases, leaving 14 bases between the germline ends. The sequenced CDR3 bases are TGTGCCAGCAGAGCAACAGGGCTTGCTGGGGCCAACGTC. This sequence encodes CASRATGLAGANV. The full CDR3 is CASRATGLAGANVLTF.

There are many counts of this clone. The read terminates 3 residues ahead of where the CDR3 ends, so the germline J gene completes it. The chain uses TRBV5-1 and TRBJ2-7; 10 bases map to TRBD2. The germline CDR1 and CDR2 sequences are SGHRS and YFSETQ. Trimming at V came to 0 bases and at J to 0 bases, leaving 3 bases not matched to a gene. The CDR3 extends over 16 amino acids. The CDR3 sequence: CASSLGLAGASYEQYF. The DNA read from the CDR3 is TGCGCCAGCAGCTTGGGGCTAGCGGGGGCCTCCTACGAG.

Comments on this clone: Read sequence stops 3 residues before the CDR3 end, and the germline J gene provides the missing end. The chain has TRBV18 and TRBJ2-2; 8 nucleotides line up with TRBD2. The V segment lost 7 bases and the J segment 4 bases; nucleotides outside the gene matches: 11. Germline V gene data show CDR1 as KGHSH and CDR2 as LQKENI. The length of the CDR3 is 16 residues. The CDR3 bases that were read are TGTGCCAGCTTACGGAGCGGGAGAGGTGGCACCGGGGAG. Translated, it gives CASLRSGRGGTGE. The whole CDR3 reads CASLRSGRGGTGELFF.

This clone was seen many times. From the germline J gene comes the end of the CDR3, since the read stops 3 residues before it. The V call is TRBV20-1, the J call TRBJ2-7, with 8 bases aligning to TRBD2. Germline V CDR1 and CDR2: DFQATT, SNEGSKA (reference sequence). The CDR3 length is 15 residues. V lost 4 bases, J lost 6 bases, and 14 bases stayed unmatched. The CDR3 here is CSATRRGGFSGEQYF. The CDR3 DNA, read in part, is TGCAGTGCTACCCGACGGGGGGGCTTCAGTGGCGAG.

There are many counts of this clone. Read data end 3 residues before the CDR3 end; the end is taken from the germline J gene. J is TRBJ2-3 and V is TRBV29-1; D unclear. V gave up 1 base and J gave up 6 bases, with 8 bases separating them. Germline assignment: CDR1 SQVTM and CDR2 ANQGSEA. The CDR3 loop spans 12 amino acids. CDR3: CSVEAAGDTQYF. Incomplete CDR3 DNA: TGCAGCGTTGAAGCGGCCGGGGATACG.

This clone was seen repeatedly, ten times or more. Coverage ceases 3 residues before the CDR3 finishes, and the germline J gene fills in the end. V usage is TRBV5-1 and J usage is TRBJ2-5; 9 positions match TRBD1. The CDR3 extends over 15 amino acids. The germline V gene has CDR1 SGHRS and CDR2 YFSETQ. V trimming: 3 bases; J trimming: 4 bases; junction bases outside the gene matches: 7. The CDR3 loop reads CASSSRDREAETQYF. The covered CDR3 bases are TGCGCCAGCAGCTCGCGGGACAGGGAGGCAGAGACC.

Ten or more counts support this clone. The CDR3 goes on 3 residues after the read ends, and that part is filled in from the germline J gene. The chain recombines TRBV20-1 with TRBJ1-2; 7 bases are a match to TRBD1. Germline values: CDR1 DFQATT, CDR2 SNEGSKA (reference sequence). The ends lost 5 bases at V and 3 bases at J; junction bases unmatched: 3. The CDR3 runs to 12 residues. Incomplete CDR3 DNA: TGCAGTGCTTCAGACAGGGACTATGGC. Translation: CSASDRDYG. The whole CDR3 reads CSASDRDYGYTF.

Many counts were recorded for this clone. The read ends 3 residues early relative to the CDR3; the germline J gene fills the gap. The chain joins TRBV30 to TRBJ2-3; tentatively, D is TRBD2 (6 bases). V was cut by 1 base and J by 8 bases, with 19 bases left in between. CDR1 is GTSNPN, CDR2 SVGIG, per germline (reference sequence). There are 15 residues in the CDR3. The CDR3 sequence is CAWSASAPGLSTQYF. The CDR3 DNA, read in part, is TGTGCCTGGAGTGCCTCGGCCCCGGGACTCTCTACG. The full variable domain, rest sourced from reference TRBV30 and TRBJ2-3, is SQTIHQWPATLVQPVGSPLSLECTVEGTSNPNLYWYRQAAGRGLQLLFYSVGIGQISSEVPQNLSASRPQDRQFILSSKKLLLSDSGFYLCAWSASAPGLSTQYFGPGTRLTVL.

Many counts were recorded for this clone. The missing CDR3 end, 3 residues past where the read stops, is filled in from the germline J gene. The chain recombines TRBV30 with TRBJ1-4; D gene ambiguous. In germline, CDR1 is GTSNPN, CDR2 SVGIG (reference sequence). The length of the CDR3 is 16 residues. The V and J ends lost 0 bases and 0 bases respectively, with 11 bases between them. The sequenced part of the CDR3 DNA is TGTGCCTGGAGTGTACTGCTCACTACAACTAATGAAAAA. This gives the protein CAWSVLLTTTNEK. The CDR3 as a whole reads CAWSVLLTTTNEKLFF.

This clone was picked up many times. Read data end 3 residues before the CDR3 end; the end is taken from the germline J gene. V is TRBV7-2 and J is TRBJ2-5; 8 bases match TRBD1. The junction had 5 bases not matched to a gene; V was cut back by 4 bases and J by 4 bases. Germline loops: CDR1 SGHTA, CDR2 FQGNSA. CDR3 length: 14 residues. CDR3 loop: CASSSQGARETQYF. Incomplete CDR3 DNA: TGTGCCAGCAGCTCGCAGGGGGCTAGAGAGACC.

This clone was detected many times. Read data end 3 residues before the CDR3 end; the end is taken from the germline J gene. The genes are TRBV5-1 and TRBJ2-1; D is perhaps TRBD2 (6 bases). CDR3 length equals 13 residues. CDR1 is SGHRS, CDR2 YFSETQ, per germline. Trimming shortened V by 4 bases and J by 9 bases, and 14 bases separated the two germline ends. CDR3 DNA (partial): TGCGCCAGCAGCACGGGACTTCGCCCTGAG. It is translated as CASSTGLRPE. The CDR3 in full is CASSTGLRPEQFF.

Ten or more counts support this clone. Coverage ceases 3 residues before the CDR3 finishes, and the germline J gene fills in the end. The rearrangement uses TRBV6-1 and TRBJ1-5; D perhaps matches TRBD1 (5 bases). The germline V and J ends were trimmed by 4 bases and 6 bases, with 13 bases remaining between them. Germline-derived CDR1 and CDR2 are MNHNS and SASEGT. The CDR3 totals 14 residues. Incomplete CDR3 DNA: TGTGCCAGCAGTGCTTCAGGGTCGGTTCAGCCC. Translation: CASSASGSVQP. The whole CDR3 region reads CASSASGSVQPQHF.

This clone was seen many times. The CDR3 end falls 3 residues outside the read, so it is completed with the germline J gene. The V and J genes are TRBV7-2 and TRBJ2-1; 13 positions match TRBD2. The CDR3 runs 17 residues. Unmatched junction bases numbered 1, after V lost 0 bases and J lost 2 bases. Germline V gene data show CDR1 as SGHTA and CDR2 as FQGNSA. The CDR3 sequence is CASSLAGLAGAYNEQFF. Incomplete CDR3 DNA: TGTGCCAGCAGCTTAGCTGGACTAGCGGGAGCCTACAATGAG.

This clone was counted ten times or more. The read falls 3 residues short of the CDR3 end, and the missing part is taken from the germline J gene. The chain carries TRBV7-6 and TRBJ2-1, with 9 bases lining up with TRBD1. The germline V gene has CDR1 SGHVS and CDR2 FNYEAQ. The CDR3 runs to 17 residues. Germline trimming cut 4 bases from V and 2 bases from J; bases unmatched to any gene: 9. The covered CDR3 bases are TGTGCCAGCAGCTCTACAGGGGGCCTAACCGCCTACAATGAG. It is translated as CASSSTGGLTAYNE. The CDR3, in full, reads CASSSTGGLTAYNEQFF.

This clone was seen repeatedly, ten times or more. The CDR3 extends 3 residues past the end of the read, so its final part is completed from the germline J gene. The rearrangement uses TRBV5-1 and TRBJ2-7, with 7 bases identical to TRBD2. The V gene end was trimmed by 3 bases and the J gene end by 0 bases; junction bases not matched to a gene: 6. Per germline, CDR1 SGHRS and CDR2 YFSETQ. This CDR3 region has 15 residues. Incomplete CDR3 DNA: TGCGCCAGCAGCTCGCCGTGGGGGGGCTCCTACGAG. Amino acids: CASSSPWGGSYE. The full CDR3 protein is CASSSPWGGSYEQYF.

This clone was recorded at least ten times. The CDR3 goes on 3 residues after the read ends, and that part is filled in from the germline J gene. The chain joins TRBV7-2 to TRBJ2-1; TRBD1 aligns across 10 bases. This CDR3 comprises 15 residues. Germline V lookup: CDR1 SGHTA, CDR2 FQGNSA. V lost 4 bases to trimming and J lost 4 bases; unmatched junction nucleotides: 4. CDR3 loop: CASSSTGGRYNEQFF. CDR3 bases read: TGTGCCAGCAGCTCGACAGGGGGCCGGTACAATGAG.

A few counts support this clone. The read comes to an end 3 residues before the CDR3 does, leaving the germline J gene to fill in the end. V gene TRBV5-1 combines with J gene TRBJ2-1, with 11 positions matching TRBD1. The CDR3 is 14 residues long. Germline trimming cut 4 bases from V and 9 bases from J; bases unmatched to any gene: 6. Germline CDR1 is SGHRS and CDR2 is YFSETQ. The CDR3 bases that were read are TGCGCCAGCAGCGGAGGGACAGGGGGTAGTGAG. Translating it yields CASSGGTGGSE. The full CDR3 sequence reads CASSGGTGGSEQFF.

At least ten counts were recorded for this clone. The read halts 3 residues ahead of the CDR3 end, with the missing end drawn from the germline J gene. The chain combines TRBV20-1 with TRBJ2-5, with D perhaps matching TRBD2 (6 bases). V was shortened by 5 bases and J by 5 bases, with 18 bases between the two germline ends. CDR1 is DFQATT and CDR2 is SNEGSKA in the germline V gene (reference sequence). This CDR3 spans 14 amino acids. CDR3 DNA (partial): TGCAGTGCTGCTCACCTGGATCGGGGGGAGACC. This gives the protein CSAAHLDRGET. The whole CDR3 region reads CSAAHLDRGETQYF.

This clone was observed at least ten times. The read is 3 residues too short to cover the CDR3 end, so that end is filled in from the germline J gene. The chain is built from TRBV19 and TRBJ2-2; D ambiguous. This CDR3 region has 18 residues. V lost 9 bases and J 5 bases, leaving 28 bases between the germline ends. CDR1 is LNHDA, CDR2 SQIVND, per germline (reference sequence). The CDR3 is CASRHASFVARYTGELFF. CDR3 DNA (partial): TGTGCCAGCAGACACGCGAGCTTTGTGGCGAGATATACCGGGGAG.

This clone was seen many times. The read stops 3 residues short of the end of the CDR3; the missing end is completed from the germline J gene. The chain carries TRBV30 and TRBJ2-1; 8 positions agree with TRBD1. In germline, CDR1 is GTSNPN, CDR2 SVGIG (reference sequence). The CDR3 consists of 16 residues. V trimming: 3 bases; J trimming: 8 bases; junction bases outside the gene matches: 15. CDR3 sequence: CAWRRGRGPQYHEQFF. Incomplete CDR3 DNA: TGTGCCTGGAGAAGGGGCAGGGGGCCACAATACCATGAG.

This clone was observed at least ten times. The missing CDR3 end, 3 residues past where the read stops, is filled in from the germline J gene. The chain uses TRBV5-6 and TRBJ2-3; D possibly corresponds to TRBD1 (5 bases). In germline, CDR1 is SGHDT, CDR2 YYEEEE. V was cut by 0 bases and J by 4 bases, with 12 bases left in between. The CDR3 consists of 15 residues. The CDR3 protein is CASSLDRRPADTQYF. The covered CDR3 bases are TGTGCCAGCAGCTTGGACAGGCGGCCCGCAGATACG.

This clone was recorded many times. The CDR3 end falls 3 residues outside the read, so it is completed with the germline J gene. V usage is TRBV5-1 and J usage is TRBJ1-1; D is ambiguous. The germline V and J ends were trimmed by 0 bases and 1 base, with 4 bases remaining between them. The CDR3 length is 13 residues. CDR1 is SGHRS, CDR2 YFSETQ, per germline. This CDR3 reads CASSLEANTEAFF. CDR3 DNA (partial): TGCGCCAGCAGCTTGGAGGCGAACACTGAA.

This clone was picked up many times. The CDR3 spells CASSLGQGDEQYF. Incomplete CDR3 DNA: TGCGCCAGCAGCTTGGGGCAGGGTGACGAG. This chain joins TRBV5-1 and TRBJ2-7, with a possible D match to TRBD1 (5 bases). The read falls 3 residues short of the CDR3 end, and the missing part is taken from the germline J gene. The V end lost 0 bases, the J end lost 5 bases, and 9 bases lay between the germline ends. The germline V gene encodes CDR1 SGHRS and CDR2 YFSETQ. The CDR3 runs 13 residues.

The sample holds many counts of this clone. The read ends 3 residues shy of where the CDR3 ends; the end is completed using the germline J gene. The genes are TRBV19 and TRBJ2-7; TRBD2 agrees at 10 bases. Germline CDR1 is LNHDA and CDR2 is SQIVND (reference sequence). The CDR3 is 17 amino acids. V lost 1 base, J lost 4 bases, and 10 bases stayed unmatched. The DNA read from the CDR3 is TGTGCCAGTAGTATAGTGGCGTCAGCGGGAGGGGCGTACGAG. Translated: CASSIVASAGGAYE. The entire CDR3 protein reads CASSIVASAGGAYEQYF.

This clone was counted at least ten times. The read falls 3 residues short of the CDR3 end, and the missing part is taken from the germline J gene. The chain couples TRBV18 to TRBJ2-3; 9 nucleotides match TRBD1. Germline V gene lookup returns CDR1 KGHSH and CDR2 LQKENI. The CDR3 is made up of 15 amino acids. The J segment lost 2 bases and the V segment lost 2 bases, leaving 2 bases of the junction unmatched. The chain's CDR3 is CASSPGQGSTDTQYF. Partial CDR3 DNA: TGTGCCAGCTCACCAGGACAGGGGTCCACAGATACG. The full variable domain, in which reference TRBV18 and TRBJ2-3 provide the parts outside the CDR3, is NAGVMQNPRHLVRRRGQEARLRCSPMKGHSHVYWYRQLPEEGLKFMVYLQKENIIDESGMPKERFSAEFPKEGPSILRIQQVVRGDSAAYFCASSPGQGSTDTQYFGPGTRLTVL.

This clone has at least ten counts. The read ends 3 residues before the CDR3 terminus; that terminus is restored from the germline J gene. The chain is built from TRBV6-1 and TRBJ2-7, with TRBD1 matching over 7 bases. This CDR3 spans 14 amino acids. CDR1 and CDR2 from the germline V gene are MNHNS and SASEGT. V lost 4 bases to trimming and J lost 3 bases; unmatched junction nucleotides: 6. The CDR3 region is CASSVGTVYYEQYF. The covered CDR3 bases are TGTGCCAGCAGTGTGGGGACAGTCTACTACGAG.

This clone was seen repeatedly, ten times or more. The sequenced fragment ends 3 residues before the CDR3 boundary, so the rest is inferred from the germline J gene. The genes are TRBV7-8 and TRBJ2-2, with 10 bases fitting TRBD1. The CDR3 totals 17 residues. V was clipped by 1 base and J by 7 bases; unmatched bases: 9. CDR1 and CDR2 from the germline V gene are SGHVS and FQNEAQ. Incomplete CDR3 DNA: TGTGCCAGCAGCTTAGTACTGGGACAGGGGTGGGTCGGGGAG. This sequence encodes CASSLVLGQGWVGE. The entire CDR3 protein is CASSLVLGQGWVGELFF. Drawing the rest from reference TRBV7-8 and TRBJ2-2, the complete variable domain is GAGVSQSPRYKVAKRGQDVALRCDPISGHVSLFWYQQALGQGPEFLTYFQNEAQLDKSGLPSDRFFAERPEGSVSTLKIQRTQQEDSAVYLCASSLVLGQGWVGELFFGEGSRLTVL.

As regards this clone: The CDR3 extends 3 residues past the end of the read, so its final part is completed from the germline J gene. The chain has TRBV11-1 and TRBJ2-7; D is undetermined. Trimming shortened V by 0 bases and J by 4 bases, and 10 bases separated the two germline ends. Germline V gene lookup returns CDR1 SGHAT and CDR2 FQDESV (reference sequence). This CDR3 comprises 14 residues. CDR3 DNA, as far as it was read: TGTGCCAGCAGCTTAGCGGGCCCGTTATACGAG. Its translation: CASSLAGPLYE. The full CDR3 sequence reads CASSLAGPLYEQYF.

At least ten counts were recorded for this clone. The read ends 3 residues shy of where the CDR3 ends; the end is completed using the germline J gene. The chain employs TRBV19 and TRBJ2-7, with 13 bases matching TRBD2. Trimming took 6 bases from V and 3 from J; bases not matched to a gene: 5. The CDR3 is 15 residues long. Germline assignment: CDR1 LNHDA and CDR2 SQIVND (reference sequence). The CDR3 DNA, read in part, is TGTGCCAGTAGATCCGGACTAGCGGGAGACTACGAG. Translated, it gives CASRSGLAGDYE. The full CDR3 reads CASRSGLAGDYEQYF.

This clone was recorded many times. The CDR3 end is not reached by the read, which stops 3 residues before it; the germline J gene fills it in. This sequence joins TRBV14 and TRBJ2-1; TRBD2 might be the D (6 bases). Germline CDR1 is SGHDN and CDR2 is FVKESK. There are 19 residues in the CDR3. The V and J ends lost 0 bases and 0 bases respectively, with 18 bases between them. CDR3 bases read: TGTGCCAGCAGCCAAGATAGGGGACTCCTTTGGAGCTCCTACAATGAG. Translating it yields CASSQDRGLLWSSYNE. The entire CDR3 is CASSQDRGLLWSSYNEQFF.

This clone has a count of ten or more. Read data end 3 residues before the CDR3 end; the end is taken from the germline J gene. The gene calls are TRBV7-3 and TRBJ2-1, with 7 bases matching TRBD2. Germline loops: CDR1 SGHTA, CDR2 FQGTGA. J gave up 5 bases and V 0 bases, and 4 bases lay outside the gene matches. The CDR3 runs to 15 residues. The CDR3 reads CASSLTGLADNEQFF. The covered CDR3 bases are TGTGCCAGCAGCTTAACGGGGCTAGCGGACAATGAG.